These 22 T cell receptor beta chains share one sample of origin, sequenced in a study of CXCR3-negative and CXCR3-positive naive CD8 T cells. TRB cDNA libraries were made by UMI-labeled 5' RACE. TCRdb reprocessed the 5' RACE reads and stores each CDR3 protein as one record, lacking DNA. Recorded here are about 24,000 distinct CDR3 sequences; the top ten clones represent less than 4.5%. Sequencing input: naive CXCR3- CD8+ T cells from blood. The subset here: CD45RO-CCR7+CD27+CD95- naive CD8+ T cells lacking CXCR3 (TNR3-). The receptors originated from a human donor in good health. Some clones in this sample may be carry-over from other donors' samples.

The chain joins TRBV4-3 to TRBJ2-2; TCRdb calls TRBD1, which cannot be checked without DNA. Germline CDR1 and CDR2: LGHNA and YSLEER. The CDR3 has 15 amino acids. CDR3 amino acids: CASSQDLARAGELFF.

V is TRBV20-1 and J is TRBJ2-2; TCRdb selects TRBD1, and the lack of DNA leaves this call unchecked. CDR3 length: 16 amino acids. The germline V gene has CDR1 DFQATT and CDR2 SNEGSKA (reference sequence). The CDR3 here is CSARDAQGMGTGELFF.

This clonotype shows up as medium-sized by frequency. The chain links TRBV4-1 to TRBJ1-1. The CDR3 covers 13 residues. The V gene's germline CDR1 is MGHRA and CDR2 YSYEKL. The CDR3 reads CASSQVGNTEAFF.

The chain couples TRBV7-6 to TRBJ2-1. The CDR3 covers 14 residues. Germline assignment: CDR1 SGHVS and CDR2 FNYEAQ. The CDR3 region is CASSLAGAYNEQFF.

This clonotype counts as medium-sized by frequency. The J gene is TRBJ2-2, the V gene TRBV29-1. Germline lookup yields CDR1 SQVTM and CDR2 ANQGSEA. The CDR3 contains 14 residues. This CDR3 reads CSVEVGASTGELFF.

This chain connects TRBV6-2 or TRBV6-3 to TRBJ2-2; TCRdb picks TRBD1, but there is no DNA to check that call. CDR1 and CDR2 (germline): MNHEY, SVGEGT. The CDR3 contains 14 residues. This chain's CDR3 is CASSPSGVTGELFF.

CDR3 region: CASSLIGPNHF. The gene calls are TRBV7-2 and TRBJ2-7; TCRdb's assignment of TRBD2 cannot be checked, as there is no DNA. This CDR3 region has 11 residues. CDR1 and CDR2 from the germline V gene are SGHTA and FQGNSA.

This chain links TRBV6-1 with TRBJ2-4; TCRdb gives TRBD2 as the D gene, but with no DNA this cannot be confirmed. This CDR3 has 17 amino acids. The germline gives CDR1 MNHNS, CDR2 SASEGT. The CDR3 is CASSEKNSGAAKNIQYF.

Its frequency marks this clonotype as medium-sized. The gene calls are TRBV4-1 and TRBJ2-7. The germline gives CDR1 MGHRA, CDR2 YSYEKL. CDR3 length: 14 residues. This chain's CDR3 is CASSQDPDLYEQYF.

This chain uses TRBV4-2 with TRBJ2-5; TCRdb picks TRBD2, but there is no DNA to check that call. Germline CDR1 is LGHNA and CDR2 is YNFKEQ. This CDR3 is built from 16 residues. The CDR3 reads CASSQAPAGGPETQYF.

Measured by frequency, this clonotype is medium-sized. The chain is built from TRBV4-1 and TRBJ1-4; TCRdb outputs TRBD1, but without DNA this stays unchecked. This CDR3 has 15 residues. Per germline, CDR1 MGHRA and CDR2 YSYEKL. The CDR3 spells CASSQEGATDEKLFF.

The CDR3 region is CASSSASYEQYF. V usage is TRBV7-2 and J usage is TRBJ2-7. The CDR3 loop spans 12 amino acids. Looked up from germline, CDR1 is SGHTA and CDR2 is FQGNSA.

Considering frequency, this clonotype is medium-sized (0.01 to 0.1%). This chain joins TRBV11-3 and TRBJ1-3. Germline V gene sequence: CDR1 SGHNT, CDR2 YENEEA. CDR3 length equals 13 residues. The CDR3 loop is CASSPRTGNTIYF.

The V and J genes are TRBV29-1 and TRBJ2-6; the D call from TCRdb, TRBD2, cannot be confirmed without DNA. The CDR3 contains 17 residues. The germline V gene has CDR1 SQVTM and CDR2 ANQGSEA. CDR3 amino acids: CSVDEQRGLSGANVLTF.

The chain couples TRBV12-3 or TRBV12-4 to TRBJ2-7; TCRdb's D call, TRBD1, is unchecked because there is no DNA. This CDR3 contains 15 residues. The CDR3 spells CASSGDRGPPYEQYF.

The chain has TRBV20-1 and TRBJ2-1; TCRdb returns TRBD2, unconfirmable since there is no DNA. This CDR3 contains 14 residues. The germline V gene has CDR1 DFQATT and CDR2 SNEGSKA (reference sequence). CDR3 amino acids: CSASPGTSDYEQFF.

This chain uses TRBV10-3 with TRBJ2-2. CDR3 size: 15 residues. Per the germline V gene, CDR1 is ENHRY and CDR2 is SYGVKD. The CDR3 region is CAISEDRSNTGELFF.

The chain carries TRBV29-1 and TRBJ2-3; TCRdb designates TRBD1, a call that cannot be tested without DNA. The CDR3 sequence is 14 residues long. Germline loops: CDR1 SQVTM, CDR2 ANQGSEA. The CDR3: CSVVKADMGDTQYF.

The V and J genes are TRBV29-1 and TRBJ2-3; TCRdb reports TRBD1, a call that lacks DNA to check it against. The CDR3 consists of 15 residues. The V gene's germline CDR1 is SQVTM and CDR2 ANQGSEA. The CDR3 reads CSVVSGADGTDTQYF.

This chain connects TRBV29-1 to TRBJ1-2. CDR3 size: 11 residues. Germline assignment: CDR1 SQVTM and CDR2 ANQGSEA. The CDR3 reads CTIQVGYGYTF.

The rearrangement uses TRBV12-3 or TRBV12-4 and TRBJ1-1; TCRdb proposes TRBD1, but this gene call is untestable without DNA. CDR3 length: 14 residues. CDR3 amino acids: CASSRSGGWTEAFF.

The chain is built from TRBV7-3 and TRBJ2-7; the TCRdb call, TRBD1, lacks DNA for checking. The CDR3 has 16 residues. The germline V gene encodes CDR1 SGHTA and CDR2 FQGTGA. The chain's CDR3 is CASSLDGTGEVDEQYF.